The clone carrying this TCR beta chain appeared a few times. Its matching antigen is unknown. The data were obtained in a study of identical twins. The study's findings and limits: Beta out-of-frame sequences showed weaker excess twin sharing. Invariant populations such as MAIT and iNKT cells could partly muddle zero-insertion analyses. Out-of-frame alpha sequences shared by twins showed excess low generation probability.

TCRdb ran MiXCR on the 5' RACE reads and lists one entry per CDR3 protein. The sample has 1.5 million to 2 million distinct CDR3 sequences, around 29% seen once. Sequenced sample: cord blood. The receptor comes from a newborn girl in good health.

The CDR3: CASRWEGKAFF. DNA for the CDR3: TGTGCCAGCAGGTGGGAGGGTAAGGCTTTCTTT. This rearrangement joins TRBV2 to TRBJ1-1; the D is unclear. In germline, CDR1 is SNHLY, CDR2 FYNNEI. The CDR3 covers 11 residues. V gave up 6 bases and J gave up 11 bases, with 13 bases separating them.